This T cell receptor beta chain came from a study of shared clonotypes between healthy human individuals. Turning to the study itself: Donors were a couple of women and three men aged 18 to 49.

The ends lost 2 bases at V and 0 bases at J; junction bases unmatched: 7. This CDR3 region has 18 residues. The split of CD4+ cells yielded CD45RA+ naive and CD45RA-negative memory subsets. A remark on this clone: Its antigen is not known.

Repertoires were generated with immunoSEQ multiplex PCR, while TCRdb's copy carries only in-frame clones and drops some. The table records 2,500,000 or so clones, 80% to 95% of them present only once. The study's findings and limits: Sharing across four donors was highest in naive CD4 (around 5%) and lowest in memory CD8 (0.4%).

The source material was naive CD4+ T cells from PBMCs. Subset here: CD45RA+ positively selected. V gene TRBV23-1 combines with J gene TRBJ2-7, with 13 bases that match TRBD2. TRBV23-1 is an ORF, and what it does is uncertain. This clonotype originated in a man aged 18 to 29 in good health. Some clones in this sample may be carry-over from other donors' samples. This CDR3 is CASSQIATSGRTSYEQYF. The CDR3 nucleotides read TGCGCCAGCAGTCAAATCGCGACTAGCGGGAGGACCTCCTACGAGCAGTACTTC.